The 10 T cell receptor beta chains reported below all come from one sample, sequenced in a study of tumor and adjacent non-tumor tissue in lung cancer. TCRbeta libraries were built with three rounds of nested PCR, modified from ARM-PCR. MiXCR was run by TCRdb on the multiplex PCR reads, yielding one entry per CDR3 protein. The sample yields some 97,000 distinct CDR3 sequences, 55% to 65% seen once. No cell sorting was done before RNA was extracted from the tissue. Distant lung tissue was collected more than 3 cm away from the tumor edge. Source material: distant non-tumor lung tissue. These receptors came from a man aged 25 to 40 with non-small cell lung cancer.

CDR3: CASSSIPGSSYEQYF. CDR3 bases: TGTGCCAGTAGCTCGATTCCGGGCAGTTCCTACGAGCAGTACTTC. The chain is built from TRBV6-5 and TRBJ2-7; D not resolved. Germline V gene data show CDR1 as MNHEY and CDR2 as SVGAGI. The CDR3 loop spans 15 amino acids. V was cut by 9 bases and J by 1 base, with 19 bases left in between.

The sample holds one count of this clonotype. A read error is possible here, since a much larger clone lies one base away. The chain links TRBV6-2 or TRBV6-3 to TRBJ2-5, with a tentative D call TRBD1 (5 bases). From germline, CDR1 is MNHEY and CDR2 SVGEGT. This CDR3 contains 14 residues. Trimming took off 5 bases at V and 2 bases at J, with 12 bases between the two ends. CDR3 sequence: CASSGAGRQETQYF. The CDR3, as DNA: TGTGCCAGCAGTGGGGCAGGGCGGCAAGAGACCCAGTACTTC.

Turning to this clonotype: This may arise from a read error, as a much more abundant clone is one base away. The CDR3 is CATSDFYRETGELFF. CDR3 sequence (DNA): TGTGCCACCAGTGATTTCTACAGGGAAACCGGGGAGCTGTTTTTT. This chain links TRBV24-1 with TRBJ2-2, with D perhaps matching TRBD1 (6 bases). Germline V gene sequence: CDR1 KGHDR, CDR2 SFDVKD. Trimming shortened V by 1 base and J by 5 bases, and 10 bases separated the two germline ends. This CDR3 has 15 residues.

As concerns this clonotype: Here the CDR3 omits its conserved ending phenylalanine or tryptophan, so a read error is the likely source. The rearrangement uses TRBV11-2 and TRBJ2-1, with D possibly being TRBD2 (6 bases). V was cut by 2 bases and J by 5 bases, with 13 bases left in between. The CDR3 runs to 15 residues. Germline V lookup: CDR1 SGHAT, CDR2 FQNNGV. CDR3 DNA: TGTGCCAGCAGCTTACATGGGGACTGGAACAATGAGCAGTTCCTC. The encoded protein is CASSLHGDWNNEQFL.

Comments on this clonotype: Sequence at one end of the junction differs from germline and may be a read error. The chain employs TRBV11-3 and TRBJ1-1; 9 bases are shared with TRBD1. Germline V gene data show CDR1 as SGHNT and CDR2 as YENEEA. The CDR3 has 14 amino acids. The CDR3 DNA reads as TGTGCCATCACCACGGGACAGGGAGATACTGAATCTTCCTTT. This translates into CAITTGQGDTESSF.

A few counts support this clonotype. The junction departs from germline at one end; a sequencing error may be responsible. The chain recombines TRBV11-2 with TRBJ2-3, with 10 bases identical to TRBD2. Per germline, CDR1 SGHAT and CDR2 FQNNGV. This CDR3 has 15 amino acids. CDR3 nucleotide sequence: TGTGTCAGCAGCATAACCAGCGGGGGGGCGAATACGCAGTATTTT. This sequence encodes CVSSITSGGANTQYF.

The CDR3 sequence is CSAREGRFSGTRGAGELFF. DNA for the CDR3: TGCAGTGCTAGAGAGGGTAGATTTTCCGGGACAAGGGGCGCCGGGGAGCTGTTTTTT. This chain joins TRBV20-1 and TRBJ2-2, with D tentatively TRBD1 (6 bases). The germline V gene encodes CDR1 DFQATT and CDR2 SNEGSKA (reference sequence). The ends were cut back, 0 bases at V and 6 bases at J, with 26 bases in the middle. CDR3 length: 19 amino acids.

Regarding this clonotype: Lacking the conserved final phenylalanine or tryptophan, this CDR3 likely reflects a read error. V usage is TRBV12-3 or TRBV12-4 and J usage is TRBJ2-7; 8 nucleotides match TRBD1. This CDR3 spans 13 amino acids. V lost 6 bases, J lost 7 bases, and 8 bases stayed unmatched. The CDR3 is CASRDREVGEQYS. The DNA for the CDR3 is TGTGCCAGCAGGGACAGGGAAGTTGGGGAGCAGTACTCA.

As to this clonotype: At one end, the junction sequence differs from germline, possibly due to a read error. CDR3 DNA sequence: TGTGCCACCGGTGAGAACACCGGGGAGCTGTTTTTT. As protein: CATGENTGELFF. V gene TRBV24-1 combines with J gene TRBJ2-2, with D uncertain. The CDR3 consists of 12 residues. Per the germline V gene, CDR1 is KGHDR and CDR2 is SFDVKD.

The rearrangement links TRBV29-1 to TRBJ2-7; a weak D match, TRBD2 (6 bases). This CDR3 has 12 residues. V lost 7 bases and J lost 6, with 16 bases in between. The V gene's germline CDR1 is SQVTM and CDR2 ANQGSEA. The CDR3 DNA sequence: TGCAGCGCAACGGAAGGGACTGGCGAGCAGTACTTC. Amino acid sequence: CSATEGTGEQYF.